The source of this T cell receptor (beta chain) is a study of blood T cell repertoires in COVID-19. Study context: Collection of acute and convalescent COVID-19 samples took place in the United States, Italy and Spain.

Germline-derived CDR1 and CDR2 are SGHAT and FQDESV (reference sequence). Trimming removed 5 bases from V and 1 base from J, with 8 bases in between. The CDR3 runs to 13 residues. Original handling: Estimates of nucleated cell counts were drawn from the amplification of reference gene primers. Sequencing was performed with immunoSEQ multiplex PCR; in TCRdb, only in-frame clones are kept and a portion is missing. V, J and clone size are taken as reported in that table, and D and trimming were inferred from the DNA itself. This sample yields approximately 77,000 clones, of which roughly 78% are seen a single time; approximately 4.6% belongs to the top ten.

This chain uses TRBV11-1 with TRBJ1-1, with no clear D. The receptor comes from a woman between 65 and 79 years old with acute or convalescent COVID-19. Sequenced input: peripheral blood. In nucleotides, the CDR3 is TGTGCCAGCAGCCACAACAAGAACACTGAAGCTTTCTTT. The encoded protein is CASSHNKNTEAFF. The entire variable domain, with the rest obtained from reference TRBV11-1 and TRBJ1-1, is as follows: EAEVAQSPRYKITEKSQAVAFWCDPISGHATLYWYRQILGQGPELLVQFQDESVVDDSQLPKDRFSAERLKGVDSTLKIQPAELGDSAMYLCASSHNKNTEAFFGQGTRLTVV.